The 9 T cell receptor beta chains reported below all come from one sample, sequenced in a study of blood T cell repertoires in COVID-19. TCRdb's copy holds only in-frame clones and misses some; the assay was immunoSEQ multiplex PCR. Altogether some 110,000 clones are present, about nine tenths being singletons, with the ten largest covering 6.5% to 8.5%. Sequences were obtained from peripheral blood. The origin of the receptors is a human donor in a cohort sampled during active COVID-19.

V is TRBV12-3 or TRBV12-4 and J is TRBJ1-1, with TRBD1 matching 7 bases. The J segment lost 4 bases and the V segment lost 2 bases, leaving 1 base of the junction unmatched. The CDR3 loop spans 13 amino acids. In nucleotides, the CDR3 is TGTGCCAGCAGTTTAAAGGGGGCCACTGAAGCTTTCTTT. Translating gives CASSLKGATEAFF.

The chain combines TRBV27 with TRBJ1-5; D remains ambiguous. V was clipped by 0 bases and J by 0 bases, with 12 bases between them. In germline, CDR1 is MNHEY, CDR2 SMNVEV (reference sequence). The CDR3 has 17 residues. The CDR3 here is CASSLSFDTYSNQPQHF. CDR3 coding DNA: TGTGCCAGCAGTTTATCGTTTGATACCTATAGCAATCAGCCCCAGCATTTT.

The V gene is TRBV27, the J gene TRBJ1-5; 7 nucleotides line up with TRBD1. Looked up from germline, CDR1 is MNHEY and CDR2 is SMNVEV (reference sequence). The V and J ends lost 3 bases and 4 bases, in that order; junction bases with no gene match: 6. The CDR3 is 15 amino acids. The CDR3 sequence: CASSFRRGLNQPQHF. CDR3 nucleotides: TGTGCCAGCAGTTTTAGGAGGGGGCTGAATCAGCCCCAGCATTTT.

This clone was seen once. The rearrangement uses TRBV6-5 and TRBJ1-1; possible D gene TRBD1, 5 bases. The germline V gene has CDR1 MNHEY and CDR2 SVGAGI. V gave up 8 bases and J gave up 3 bases, with 16 bases separating them. This CDR3 comprises 14 residues. DNA for the CDR3: TGTGCCAGCTGGCGGAACTGGGGGGACACTGAAGCTTTCTTT. Amino acids: CASWRNWGDTEAFF.

V is TRBV19 and J is TRBJ2-1, with 8 positions matching TRBD1. The CDR3 has 15 residues. The germline V gene has CDR1 LNHDA and CDR2 SQIVND (reference sequence). Trimming removed 7 bases from V and 7 bases from J; junction bases left unmatched: 12. Here the CDR3 reads CASTIGQGNRNEQFF. For the CDR3, the DNA is TGTGCCAGTACTATCGGACAGGGTAATAGGAATGAGCAGTTCTTC.

This chain links TRBV11-2 with TRBJ1-2, with TRBD1 matching 10 bases. CDR3 length: 16 residues. Germline CDR1 reads SGHAT; CDR2 reads FQNNGV. The ends lost 5 bases at V and 4 bases at J; junction bases unmatched: 10. CDR3 loop: CASSLSTGTGVYGYTF. In nucleotides, the CDR3 is TGTGCCAGCAGCCTCTCGACCGGGACAGGGGTCTATGGCTACACCTTC.

This chain uses TRBV23-1 with TRBJ1-5; D may be TRBD1 (6 bases). TRBV23-1 is an open reading frame whose function is uncertain. V lost 3 bases and J lost 0, with 27 bases in between. The CDR3 runs 21 residues. This CDR3 is CASSHYPPGHSKRYSNQPQHF. The CDR3, as DNA: TGCGCCAGCAGTCATTACCCGCCGGGACACTCAAAGAGATATAGCAATCAGCCCCAGCATTTT.

The J gene is TRBJ2-3, the V gene TRBV2, with 8 positions matching TRBD1. CDR1 and CDR2 (germline): SNHLY, FYNNEI. This CDR3 comprises 17 residues. V lost 3 bases to trimming and J lost 4 bases; unmatched junction nucleotides: 12. The CDR3 region has the DNA TGTGCCAGCAGTGATTCCCCCCTGGACAGGGCCCCAGATACGCAGTATTTT. Its translation is CASSDSPLDRAPDTQYF.

The chain joins TRBV30 to TRBJ1-6; weak D call: TRBD1 (5 bases). This CDR3 is 14 amino acids long. Germline CDR1 GTSNPN, CDR2 SVGIG (reference sequence). V shed 0 bases and J shed 5 bases, with 8 bases lying between them. CDR3 sequence reads: CAWSVAGNNSPLHF. Here the CDR3 DNA reads TGTGCCTGGAGTGTGGCAGGGAATAATTCACCCCTCCACTTT.